The sequence of this T cell receptor beta chain was determined in a study of T cell clones after liver transplantation. Study-wide context: Liver transplant recipients had immunosuppression withdrawal attempted within 2 years. Apart from three HCV-positive recipients, transplants were for non-autoimmune, non-viral reasons.

This clone was detected a few times. The table came from immunoSEQ multiplex PCR; TCRdb's copy has only in-frame clones and leaves some out. The sample contains around 18,000 clones, approximately 92% of which appear only once. CDR3 length: 11 amino acids. V was pared by 4 bases and J by 6 bases, with 6 bases between. Per germline, CDR1 MNHEY and CDR2 SMNVEV (reference sequence). The material sequenced was CD8+ T cells from blood, taken around 42 months after liver transplant. This receptor was taken from a human patient who received a liver transplant. The graft donor may have given rise to some T cells. This chain connects TRBV27 to TRBJ1-2; the D is unclear. In nucleotides, the CDR3 is TGTGCCAGCAGTTCGGGAAATGGCTACACCTTC. It codes for CASSSGNGYTF.